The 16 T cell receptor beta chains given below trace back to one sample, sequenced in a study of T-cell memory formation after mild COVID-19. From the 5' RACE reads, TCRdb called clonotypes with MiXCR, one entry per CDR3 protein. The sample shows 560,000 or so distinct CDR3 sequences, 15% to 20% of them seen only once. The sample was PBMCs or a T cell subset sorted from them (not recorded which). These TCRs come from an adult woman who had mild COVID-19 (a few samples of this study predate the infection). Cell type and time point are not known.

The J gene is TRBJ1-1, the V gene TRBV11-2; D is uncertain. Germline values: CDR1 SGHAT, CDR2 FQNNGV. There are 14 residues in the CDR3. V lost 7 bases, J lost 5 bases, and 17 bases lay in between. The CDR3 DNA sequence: TGTGCCAGCACCTACTCTGAGGGTTGGACTGAAGCTTTCTTT. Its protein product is CASTYSEGWTEAFF.

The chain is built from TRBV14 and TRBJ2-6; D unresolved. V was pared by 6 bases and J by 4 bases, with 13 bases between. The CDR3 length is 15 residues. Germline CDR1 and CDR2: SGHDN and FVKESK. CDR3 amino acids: CASSRVGWGANVLTF. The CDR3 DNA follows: TGTGCCAGCAGTCGCGTCGGCTGGGGGGCCAACGTCCTGACTTTC.

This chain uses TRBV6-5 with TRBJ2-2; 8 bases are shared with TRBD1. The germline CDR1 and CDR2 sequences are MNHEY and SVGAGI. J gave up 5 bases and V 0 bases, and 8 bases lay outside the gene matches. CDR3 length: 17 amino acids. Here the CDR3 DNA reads TGTGCCAGCAGTTACTCCGAAACAGGGGGAAAGACCGGGGAGCTGTTTTTT. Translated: CASSYSETGGKTGELFF.

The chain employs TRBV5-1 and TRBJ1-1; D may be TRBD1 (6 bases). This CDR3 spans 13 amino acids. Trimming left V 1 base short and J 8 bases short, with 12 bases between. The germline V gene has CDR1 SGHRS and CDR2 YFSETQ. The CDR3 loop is CASSLHHDREAFF. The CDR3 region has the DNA TGCGCCAGCAGCTTGCATCATGACAGGGAAGCTTTCTTT.

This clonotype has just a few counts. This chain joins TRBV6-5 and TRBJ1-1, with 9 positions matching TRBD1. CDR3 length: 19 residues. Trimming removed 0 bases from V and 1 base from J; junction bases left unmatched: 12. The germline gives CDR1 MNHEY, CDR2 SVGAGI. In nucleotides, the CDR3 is TGTGCCAGCAGTTACTCTATTTGGGGACAGGGAGGGGGGAACACTGAAGCTTTCTTT. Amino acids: CASSYSIWGQGGGNTEAFF.

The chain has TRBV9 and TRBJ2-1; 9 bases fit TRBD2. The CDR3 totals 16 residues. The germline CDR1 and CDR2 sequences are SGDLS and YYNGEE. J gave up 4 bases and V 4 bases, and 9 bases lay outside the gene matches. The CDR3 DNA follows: TGTGCCAGCAGCCCCCCCGGGACTAGCTATTACAATGAGCAGTTCTTC. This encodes CASSPPGTSYYNEQFF.

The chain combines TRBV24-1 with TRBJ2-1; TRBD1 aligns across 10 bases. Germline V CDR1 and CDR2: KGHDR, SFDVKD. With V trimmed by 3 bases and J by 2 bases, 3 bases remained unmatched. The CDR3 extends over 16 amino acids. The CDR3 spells CATSDPGQGAYNEQFF. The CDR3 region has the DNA TGTGCCACCAGTGATCCTGGACAGGGGGCCTACAATGAGCAGTTCTTC.

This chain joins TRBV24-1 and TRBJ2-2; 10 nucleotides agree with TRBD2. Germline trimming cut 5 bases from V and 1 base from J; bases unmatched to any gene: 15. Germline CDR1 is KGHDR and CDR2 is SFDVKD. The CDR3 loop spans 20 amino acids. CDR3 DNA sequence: TGTGCCACCAGTGCTCTCGGGCTAGCGGGAGACCTCCGGAACACCGGGGAGCTGTTTTTT. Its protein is CATSALGLAGDLRNTGELFF.

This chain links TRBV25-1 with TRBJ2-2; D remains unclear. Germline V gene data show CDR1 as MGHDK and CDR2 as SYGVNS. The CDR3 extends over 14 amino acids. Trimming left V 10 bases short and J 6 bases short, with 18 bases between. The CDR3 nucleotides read TGTGCCAACCCACACCCGAACTTGGCCGGGGAGCTGTTTTTT. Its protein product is CANPHPNLAGELFF. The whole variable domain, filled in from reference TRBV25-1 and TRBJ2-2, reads EADIYQTPRYLVIGTGKKITLECSQTMGHDKMYWYQQDPGMELHLIHYSYGVNSTEKGDLSSESTVSRIRTEHFPLTLESARPSHTSQYLCANPHPNLAGELFFGEGSRLTVL.

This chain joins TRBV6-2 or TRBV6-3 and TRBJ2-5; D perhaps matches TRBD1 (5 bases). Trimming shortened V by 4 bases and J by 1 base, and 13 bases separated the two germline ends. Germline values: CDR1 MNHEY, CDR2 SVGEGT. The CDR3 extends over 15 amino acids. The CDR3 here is CASSLNRTPQETQYF. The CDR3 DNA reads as TGTGCCAGCAGTTTAAACCGGACACCCCAAGAGACCCAGTACTTC.

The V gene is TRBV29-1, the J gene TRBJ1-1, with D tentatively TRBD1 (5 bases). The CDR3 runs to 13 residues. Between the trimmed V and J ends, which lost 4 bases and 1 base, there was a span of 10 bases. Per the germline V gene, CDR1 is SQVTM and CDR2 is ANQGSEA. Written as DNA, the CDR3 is TGCAGCGTTGCTCAGACAGCGAACACTGAAGCTTTCTTT. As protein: CSVAQTANTEAFF.

In DNA form, the CDR3 reads TGCGCCAGCAGCCAATCGGGAGCGGGGGGGCCAGAAGAGACCCAGTACTTC. Amino acids: CASSQSGAGGPEETQYF. The chain is built from TRBV4-1 and TRBJ2-5; 10 nucleotides align to TRBD2. J was trimmed by 3 bases and V by 2 bases; bases with no gene match: 9. The CDR3 contains 17 residues. CDR1 and CDR2 from the germline V gene are MGHRA and YSYEKL.

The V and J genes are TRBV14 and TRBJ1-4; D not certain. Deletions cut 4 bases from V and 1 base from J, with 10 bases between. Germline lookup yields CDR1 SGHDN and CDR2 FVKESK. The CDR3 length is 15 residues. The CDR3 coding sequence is TGTGCCAGCAGCCCGAGGAGTCGAACTAATGAAAAACTGTTTTTT. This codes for CASSPRSRTNEKLFF.

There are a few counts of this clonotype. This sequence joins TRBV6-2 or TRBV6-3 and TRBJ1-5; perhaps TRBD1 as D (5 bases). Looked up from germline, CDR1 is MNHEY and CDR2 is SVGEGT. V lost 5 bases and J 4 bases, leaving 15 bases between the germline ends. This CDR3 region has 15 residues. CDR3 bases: TGTGCCAGCAGTACTGAATTCGACAGAAATCAGCCCCAGCATTTT. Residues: CASSTEFDRNQPQHF.

For the CDR3, the DNA is TGTGCCAGCAGACCTGGAGCCCCAATGAACACTGAAGCTTTCTTT. Amino acid sequence: CASRPGAPMNTEAFF. The chain is built from TRBV12-3 or TRBV12-4 and TRBJ1-1; D ambiguous. Deletions cut 6 bases from V and 0 bases from J, with 14 bases between. The CDR3 runs to 15 residues.

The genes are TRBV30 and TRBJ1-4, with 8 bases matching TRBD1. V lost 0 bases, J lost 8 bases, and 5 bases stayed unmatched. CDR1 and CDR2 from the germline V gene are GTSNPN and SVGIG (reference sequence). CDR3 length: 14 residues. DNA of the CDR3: TGTGCCTGGAGTGTACTGGACAGGGACGAAAAACTGTTTTTT. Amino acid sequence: CAWSVLDRDEKLFF.